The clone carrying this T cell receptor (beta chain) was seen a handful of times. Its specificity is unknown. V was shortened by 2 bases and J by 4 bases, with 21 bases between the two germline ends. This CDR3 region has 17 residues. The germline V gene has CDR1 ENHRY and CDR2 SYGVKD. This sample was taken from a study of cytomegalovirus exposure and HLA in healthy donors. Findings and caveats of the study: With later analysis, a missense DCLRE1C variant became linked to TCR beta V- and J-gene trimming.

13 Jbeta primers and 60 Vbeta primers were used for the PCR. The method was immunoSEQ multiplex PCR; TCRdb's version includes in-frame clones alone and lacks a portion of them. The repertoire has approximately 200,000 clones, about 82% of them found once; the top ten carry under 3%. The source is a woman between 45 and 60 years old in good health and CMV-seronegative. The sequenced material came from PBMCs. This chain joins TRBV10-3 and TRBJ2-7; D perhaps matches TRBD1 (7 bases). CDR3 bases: TGTGCCATCAGTGAGCAAGGGAGGACAGGTCTTGGGTACGAGCAGTACTTC. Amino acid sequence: CAISEQGRTGLGYEQYF.